Listed here are 13 T cell receptor beta chains from one sample, sequenced in a study of cytomegalovirus exposure and HLA in healthy donors. The PCR contained 60 Vbeta and 13 Jbeta primers. Profiling relied on immunoSEQ multiplex PCR, and the TCRdb table lists in-frame clones only, not all of them. The profile shows about 120,000 clones, over 70% of them singletons. The specimen was PBMCs. Receptors originate from a woman in her forties or fifties in good health and CMV-seropositive.

The V and J genes are TRBV4-2 and TRBJ2-7; D is perhaps TRBD1 (7 bases). V was cut by 3 bases and J by 1 base, with 19 bases left in between. Germline V lookup: CDR1 LGHNA, CDR2 YNFKEQ. This CDR3 has 17 residues. The CDR3 coding sequence is TGTGCCAGCAGCCAGGCGGGGACAGCTGGGAGTTCCTACGAGCAGTACTTC. Its protein is CASSQAGTAGSSYEQYF.

The chain links TRBV7-2 to TRBJ2-7; 10 nucleotides align to TRBD1. The germline V gene has CDR1 SGHTA and CDR2 FQGNSA. The CDR3 totals 15 residues. J gave up 1 base and V 3 bases, and 3 bases lay outside the gene matches. The CDR3 DNA is TGTGCCAGCAGCTTGACAGGGGGCGGTTCCTACGAGCAGTACTTC. Translation: CASSLTGGGSYEQYF.

Only one count was recorded for this clone. V usage is TRBV7-2 and J usage is TRBJ2-3, with TRBD1 matching 8 bases. V shed 1 base and J 4 bases; nucleotides not matched to a gene: 4. Germline loops: CDR1 SGHTA, CDR2 FQGNSA. CDR3 length equals 15 residues. CDR3 loop: CASSLGQGAADTQYF. The CDR3 coding sequence is TGTGCCAGCAGCTTAGGGCAGGGGGCCGCAGATACGCAGTATTTT.

The CDR3 spells CASTQTDQPQHF. The CDR3 DNA reads as TGTGCCAGCACCCAGACAGATCAGCCCCAGCATTTT. The chain uses TRBV6-1 and TRBJ1-5; D might be TRBD1 (5 bases). Trimming shortened V by 7 bases and J by 5 bases, and 9 bases separated the two germline ends. From germline, CDR1 is MNHNS and CDR2 SASEGT. CDR3 length: 12 amino acids.

This clone was seen a few times. This sequence joins TRBV7-2 and TRBJ1-2; no definite D call. The germline V gene has CDR1 SGHTA and CDR2 FQGNSA. With 4 bases removed from V and 5 bases from J, the gap between germline ends came to 8 bases. The CDR3 totals 12 residues. The CDR3 sequence: CASSSRTYGYTF. The DNA for the CDR3 is TGTGCCAGCAGCTCAAGAACTTATGGCTACACCTTC.

The V gene is TRBV4-2, the J gene TRBJ2-1, with 10 positions matching TRBD2. CDR1 is LGHNA, CDR2 YNFKEQ, per germline. J gave up 5 bases and V 0 bases, and 10 bases lay outside the gene matches. CDR3 size: 18 residues. CDR3 sequence: CASSQDRLAGAKDNEQFF. Written as DNA, the CDR3 is TGTGCCAGCAGCCAAGATCGTCTAGCGGGAGCGAAGGACAATGAGCAGTTCTTC.

J is TRBJ2-1 and V is TRBV5-4; 8 positions match TRBD1. Per germline, CDR1 SGHNT and CDR2 YYREEE (reference sequence). Trimming cost V 6 bases and J 4 bases; bases outside gene matches: 9. The CDR3 is 15 amino acids. The CDR3 reads CASTLRGRLYNEQFF. The CDR3 nucleotides are TGTGCCAGCACCCTCAGGGGGCGGCTATACAATGAGCAGTTCTTC.

The chain employs TRBV30 and TRBJ1-1; no clear D gene. The ends were cut back, 4 bases at V and 4 bases at J, with 10 bases in the middle. Per germline, CDR1 GTSNPN and CDR2 SVGIG (reference sequence). CDR3 length: 12 amino acids. The CDR3 DNA is TGTGCCTGGAACCGAGGGATCACTGAAGCTTTCTTT. Translated: CAWNRGITEAFF. The complete variable domain, with remaining parts taken from reference TRBV30 and TRBJ1-1, reads SQTIHQWPATLVQPVGSPLSLECTVEGTSNPNLYWYRQAAGRGLQLLFYSVGIGQISSEVPQNLSASRPQDRQFILSSKKLLLSDSGFYLCAWNRGITEAFFGQGTRLTVV.

The chain joins TRBV10-1 to TRBJ2-7; unclear D gene. Between the trimmed V and J ends, which lost 0 bases and 2 bases, there was a span of 8 bases. Germline CDR1 and CDR2: WNHNN and SYGVQD (reference sequence). The CDR3 totals 14 residues. The CDR3 sequence: CASSESPGTYEQYF. For the CDR3, the DNA is TGCGCCAGCAGTGAGTCTCCAGGCACCTACGAGCAGTACTTC.

This clone was observed a few times. The V and J genes are TRBV18 and TRBJ2-7; D remains ambiguous. There are 16 residues in the CDR3. V was clipped by 6 bases and J by 3 bases, with 21 bases between them. In germline, CDR1 is KGHSH, CDR2 LQKENI. CDR3 sequence: CASSPKLPGSHYEQYF. DNA of the CDR3: TGTGCCAGCTCCCCCAAATTACCAGGATCCCACTACGAGCAGTACTTC.

The chain links TRBV27 to TRBJ1-2, with unresolved D. In germline, CDR1 is MNHEY, CDR2 SMNVEV (reference sequence). The V end lost 5 bases, the J end lost 2 bases, and 15 bases lay between the germline ends. The length of the CDR3 is 15 residues. The CDR3 DNA sequence: TGTGCCAGCAGTCTCGGCTGGGAGGGAAACTATGGCTACACCTTC. This gives the protein CASSLGWEGNYGYTF.

This chain joins TRBV29-1 and TRBJ2-1; perhaps TRBD2 as D (5 bases). Germline V lookup: CDR1 SQVTM, CDR2 ANQGSEA. V gave up 1 base and J gave up 6 bases, with 10 bases separating them. The CDR3 has 13 amino acids. DNA for the CDR3: TGCAGCGTTGAAGCCACTAGGAGCAATGAGCAGTTCTTC. It is translated as CSVEATRSNEQFF.

This chain uses TRBV20-1 with TRBJ2-7; D is ambiguous. CDR1 and CDR2 (germline): DFQATT, SNEGSKA (reference sequence). CDR3 length: 11 residues. The ends were cut back, 5 bases at V and 4 bases at J, with 9 bases in the middle. CDR3 in DNA: TGCAGTGCTTCCCTTCAGTACGAGCAGTACTTC. It specifies CSASLQYEQYF.